Below are 4 T cell receptor beta chains sequenced from a single sample in a study of cytotoxic CD8 clonotypes in ibrutinib-treated CLL. Some clones are missing from TCRdb's copy, which holds only in-frame ones; the method was immunoSEQ multiplex PCR. The sample records hundreds of thousands of clones, 70% being singletons. The sequenced sample was PBMCs, obtained after 24 months of ibrutinib treatment. The receptors here all came from a human donor with chronic lymphocytic leukemia.

In this sample, this clone turned up once. V gene TRBV20-1 combines with J gene TRBJ1-1; no definite D call. V dropped 3 bases and J dropped 8 bases, with 7 bases sitting between them. The CDR3 totals 10 residues. Germline-derived CDR1 and CDR2 are DFQATT and SNEGSKA (reference sequence). CDR3 sequence (DNA): TGCAGTGCTAGGTGGAGGGAAGCTTTCTTT. Translation gives CSARWREAFF.

This chain links TRBV28 with TRBJ2-1; D unresolved. This CDR3 region has 12 residues. V gave up 4 bases and J gave up 7 bases, with 8 bases separating them. Germline V CDR1 and CDR2: MDHEN, SYDVKM. As DNA, the CDR3 is TGTGCCAGCAGTTCGGGCCGGAATGAGCAGTTCTTC. Amino acid sequence: CASSSGRNEQFF.

This sequence joins TRBV6-5 and TRBJ2-1; TRBD2 matches 7 bases. This CDR3 region has 13 residues. CDR1 and CDR2 from the germline V gene are MNHEY and SVGAGI. V lost 10 bases to trimming and J lost 0 bases; unmatched junction nucleotides: 3. CDR3 sequence reads: CATRGGSYNEQFF. The DNA for the CDR3 is TGTGCCACCCGCGGGGGCTCCTACAATGAGCAGTTCTTC.

This clone was found a few times. At one boundary the junction diverges from the germline segment, which might be a read error. The V gene is TRBV7-7, the J gene TRBJ1-1; tentatively, D is TRBD1 (6 bases). This CDR3 region has 13 residues. Germline V gives CDR1 SSHAT, CDR2 FNYEAQ (reference sequence). For the CDR3, the DNA is TGTGCTAGCAGCCTGGGGGCGAACACTGAAGCTTTCTTT. Translation: CASSLGANTEAFF.